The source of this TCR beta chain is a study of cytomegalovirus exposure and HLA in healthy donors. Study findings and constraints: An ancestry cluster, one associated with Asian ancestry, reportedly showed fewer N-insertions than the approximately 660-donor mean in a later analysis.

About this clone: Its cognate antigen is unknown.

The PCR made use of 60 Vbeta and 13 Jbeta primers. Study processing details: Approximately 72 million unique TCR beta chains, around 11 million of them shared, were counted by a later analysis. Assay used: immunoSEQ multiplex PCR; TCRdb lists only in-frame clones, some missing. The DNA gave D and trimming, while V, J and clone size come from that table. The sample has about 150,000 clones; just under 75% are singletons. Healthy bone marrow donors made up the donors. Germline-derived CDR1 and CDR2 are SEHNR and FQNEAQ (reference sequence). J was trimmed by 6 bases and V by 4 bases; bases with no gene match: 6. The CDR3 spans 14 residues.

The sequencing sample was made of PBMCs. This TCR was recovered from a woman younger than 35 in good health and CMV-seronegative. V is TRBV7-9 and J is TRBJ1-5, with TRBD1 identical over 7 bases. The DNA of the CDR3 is TGTGCCAGCAGCTCCGGGACAGAGCCTCAGCCCCAGCATTTT. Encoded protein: CASSSGTEPQPQHF.